The 23 T cell receptor beta chains presented below share a single source sample, sequenced in a study of blood T cells in healthy people across ages. With a J-beta primer mix and a sample-barcoded 5' primer, a second PCR ran roughly 6 to 11 cycles. TCRdb recomputed calls from the 5' RACE reads with MiXCR, one row per CDR3 protein. The sample lists more than 600,000 distinct CDR3 sequences; around 25% were seen once. In addition, the sample was reused for a study of T cells of mothers and their children.

The source material was blood. The receptors stem from a boy aged 10-17 years in good health.

The chain uses TRBV29-1 and TRBJ2-5; 10 bases map to TRBD1. Germline values: CDR1 SQVTM, CDR2 ANQGSEA. This CDR3 contains 14 residues. Trimming removed 5 bases from V and 4 bases from J; junction bases left unmatched: 7. CDR3 protein: CSVKVRDRGETQYF. CDR3 DNA sequence: TGCAGCGTTAAAGTGCGGGACAGGGGAGAGACCCAGTACTTC.

Only a few counts were recorded for this clonotype. V gene TRBV3-1 combines with J gene TRBJ2-1, with D possibly TRBD1 on 5 matching bases. With the DNA end fitting TRBJ2-7 better, the J assignment may be wrong. This CDR3 region has 14 residues. Looked up from germline, CDR1 is LGHDT and CDR2 is YNNKEL (reference sequence). The CDR3 DNA reads TGTGCCAGCATTATATTAGGGGATCGCTACGAGCAGTACTTC. It codes for CASIILGDRYEQYF.

The chain couples TRBV20-1 to TRBJ2-2; D might be TRBD1 (6 bases). The CDR3 has 16 residues. V lost 2 bases and J lost 6, with 19 bases in between. Per germline, CDR1 DFQATT and CDR2 SNEGSKA (reference sequence). CDR3 sequence: CSARPALRGLAGELFF. The CDR3 region has the DNA TGCAGTGCTAGACCCGCGCTCAGGGGCCTGGCCGGGGAGCTGTTTTTT.

This clonotype turned up a few times. The gene calls are TRBV28 and TRBJ1-6; perhaps TRBD1 as D (6 bases). This CDR3 is built from 15 residues. Trimming cost V 3 bases and J 7 bases, with 13 bases left between them. Germline V gene lookup returns CDR1 MDHEN and CDR2 SYDVKM. CDR3 protein: CASSFQQGGNSPLHF. The CDR3 DNA reads TGTGCCAGCAGTTTCCAACAGGGAGGGAATTCACCCCTCCACTTT. Filled out from reference TRBV28 and TRBJ1-6, the complete variable domain reads DVKVTQSSRYLVKRTGEKVFLECVQDMDHENMFWYRQDPGLGLRLIYFSYDVKMKEKGDIPEGYSVSREKKERFSLILESASTNQTSMYLCASSFQQGGNSPLHFGNGTRLTVT.

This clonotype was found a few times. This rearrangement joins TRBV5-6 to TRBJ2-5, with D unclear. The J call may be incorrect, as the DNA end agrees better with TRBJ2-7. Germline CDR1 and CDR2: SGHDT and YYEEEE. This CDR3 has 14 amino acids. Written as DNA, the CDR3 is TGTGCCAGCAGCTTGGCGGCATCTATTTACGAGCAGTACTTC. It specifies CASSLAASIYEQYF.

There are a few counts of this clonotype. The V gene is TRBV12-3 or TRBV12-4, the J gene TRBJ1-5; 9 nucleotides match TRBD1. J was trimmed by 0 bases and V by 7 bases; bases with no gene match: 10. The CDR3 spans 17 residues. The CDR3 loop reads CASTPGQGTYSNQPQHF. CDR3 in DNA: TGTGCCAGCACCCCCGGACAGGGGACGTATAGCAATCAGCCCCAGCATTTT.

Only a few counts were recorded for this clonotype. The V and J genes are TRBV2 and TRBJ2-5, with 9 bases identical to TRBD2. Germline V gene data show CDR1 as SNHLY and CDR2 as FYNNEI. With 6 bases clipped from V and 0 bases from J, the junction kept 5 bases outside the gene matches. The CDR3 has 15 residues. The DNA for the CDR3 is TGTGCCAGCAGCAGTAGCGGGGGCCACCAAGAGACCCAGTACTTC. Protein: CASSSSGGHQETQYF. The entire variable domain, with the rest obtained from reference TRBV2 and TRBJ2-5, is as follows: EPEVTQTPSHQVTQMGQEVILRCVPISNHLYFYWYRQILGQKVEFLVSFYNNEISEKSEIFDDQFSVERPDGSNFTLKIRSTKLEDSAMYFCASSSSGGHQETQYFGPGTRLLVL.

This clonotype was seen more than once but under ten times. The chain couples TRBV25-1 to TRBJ2-6; D unclear. The germline V and J ends were trimmed by 8 bases and 3 bases, with 8 bases remaining between them. Looked up from germline, CDR1 is MGHDK and CDR2 is SYGVNS. The CDR3 runs 13 residues. Here the CDR3 DNA reads TGTGCCAGCTCTATCTTTGGGGCCAACGTCCTGACTTTC. Its translation: CASSIFGANVLTF.

The J gene is TRBJ2-1, the V gene TRBV7-3; the match to TRBD2 covers 8 bases. The CDR3 is 16 amino acids. Germline loops: CDR1 SGHTA, CDR2 FQGTGA. After removal of 2 bases from V and 4 bases from J, the junction contained 7 bases not matched to a gene. In nucleotides, the CDR3 is TGTGCCAGCAGCTTAGGAGCGGGGGAGGTTTACAATGAGCAGTTCTTC. This translates into CASSLGAGEVYNEQFF.

V gene TRBV23-1 combines with J gene TRBJ2-3, with D possibly matching TRBD1 (5 bases). TRBV23-1 is filed as an ORF, its function uncertain. CDR3 length equals 12 residues. The V end lost 6 bases, the J end lost 4 bases, and 8 bases lay between the germline ends. The CDR3: CASSRQPDTQYF. The CDR3 region has the DNA TGCGCCAGCAGCCGACAGCCAGATACGCAGTATTTT.

In its sample, this clonotype was seen a few times. The chain uses TRBV7-3 and TRBJ2-7; D is unresolved. CDR1 SGHTA and CDR2 FQGTGA come from the germline V gene. Between the trimmed V and J ends, which lost 0 bases and 6 bases, there was a span of 9 bases. This CDR3 has 13 residues. CDR3 amino acids: CASSLTPQGEQYF. The CDR3 region has the DNA TGTGCCAGCAGCTTAACCCCCCAAGGCGAGCAGTACTTC.

The chain carries TRBV3-1 and TRBJ1-1; tentative D call: TRBD1 (6 bases). The CDR3 length is 12 residues. Germline CDR1 LGHDT, CDR2 YNNKEL (reference sequence). V was clipped by 4 bases and J by 6 bases, with 9 bases between them. CDR3 sequence reads: CASSPGHAEAFF. CDR3 bases: TGTGCCAGCAGCCCGGGACACGCTGAAGCTTTCTTT.

A few counts support this clonotype. This chain uses TRBV4-1 with TRBJ2-5, with TRBD2 identical over 7 bases. TRBJ2-7 matches the DNA end more closely, so the J call is doubtful. The CDR3 sequence is 16 residues long. The germline V gene has CDR1 MGHRA and CDR2 YSYEKL. Here the CDR3 DNA reads TGCGCCAGCAGCCAGGACCTCGGCGGGAGTAGTTACGAGCAGTACTTC. Protein product: CASSQDLGGSSYEQYF.

V gene TRBV4-3 combines with J gene TRBJ2-7; maybe TRBD1 (5 bases). Deletions cut 0 bases from V and 3 bases from J, with 15 bases between. Germline-derived CDR1 and CDR2 are LGHNA and YSLEER. The CDR3 runs to 16 residues. CDR3 residues: CASSQEVWVGHYEQYF. DNA for the CDR3: TGCGCCAGCAGCCAAGAAGTATGGGTGGGGCACTACGAGCAGTACTTC.

This clonotype was found a few times. The J gene is TRBJ1-6, the V gene TRBV28; tentative D call: TRBD1 (5 bases). V lost 7 bases to trimming and J lost 10 bases, with 14 bases between them. The CDR3 totals 13 residues. Looked up from germline, CDR1 is MDHEN and CDR2 is SYDVKM. CDR3 bases: TGTGCCAGCATTTCGGGGTGGGGGTCACCCCTCCACTTT. Its protein is CASISGWGSPLHF.

The table lists this clonotype with a few counts. The genes are TRBV20-1 and TRBJ2-6, with D possibly called TRBD1 or TRBD2 (6 bases each). Trimming shortened V by 0 bases and J by 2 bases, and 8 bases separated the two germline ends. The CDR3 spans 15 residues. Germline V gene lookup returns CDR1 DFQATT and CDR2 SNEGSKA (reference sequence). This CDR3 reads CSARDRGPGANVLTF. In DNA, the CDR3 is TGCAGTGCTAGAGATCGGGGGCCTGGGGCCAACGTCCTGACTTTC.

The chain couples TRBV7-3 to TRBJ2-2; 9 nucleotides agree with TRBD2. The trim removed 4 bases at V and 5 bases at J, leaving 5 bases unmatched. Looked up from germline, CDR1 is SGHTA and CDR2 is FQGTGA. The CDR3 covers 15 residues. CDR3 DNA sequence: TGTGCCAGCAGCTCCGGACTAGCGCTGACCGGGGAGCTGTTTTTT. Translating gives CASSSGLALTGELFF.

This clonotype was seen a few times. The CDR3, as DNA: TGTGCCAGCAGTTACCTAGGAGAAGAGACCCAGTACTTC. Residues: CASSYLGEETQYF. The rearrangement links TRBV6-6 to TRBJ2-5, with unresolved D. V dropped 2 bases and J dropped 3 bases, with 7 bases sitting between them. The CDR3 contains 13 residues. In germline, CDR1 is MNHNY, CDR2 SVGAGI (reference sequence).

This clonotype was recorded a few times. V and J are TRBV28 and TRBJ2-2, with TRBD1 identical over 8 bases. Germline-derived CDR1 and CDR2 are MDHEN and SYDVKM. The CDR3 has 15 amino acids. V was pared by 7 bases and J by 2 bases, with 6 bases of the junction left unmatched. The CDR3 DNA reads as TGTGCCAGCACCACCGGGACAGGAAACACCGGGGAGCTGTTTTTT. Translated, it gives CASTTGTGNTGELFF. Supplemented by reference TRBV28 and TRBJ2-2, the full variable domain reads DVKVTQSSRYLVKRTGEKVFLECVQDMDHENMFWYRQDPGLGLRLIYFSYDVKMKEKGDIPEGYSVSREKKERFSLILESASTNQTSMYLCASTTGTGNTGELFFGEGSRLTVL.

The gene calls are TRBV6-6 and TRBJ2-5; perhaps TRBD1 as D (6 bases). The better agreement between TRBJ2-7 and the DNA end casts doubt on the J call. Germline loops: CDR1 MNHNY, CDR2 SVGAGI (reference sequence). This CDR3 has 15 amino acids. CDR3 DNA: TGTGCCAGCAGTTACGCAGGGGTGGGTTTGTACGAGCAGTACTTC. This gives the protein CASSYAGVGLYEQYF.

In its sample, this clonotype was seen a few times. The rearrangement links TRBV11-2 to TRBJ2-3; D possibly corresponds to TRBD1 (6 bases). Germline V gene lookup returns CDR1 SGHAT and CDR2 FQNNGV. Trimming cost V 7 bases and J 0 bases, with 11 bases left between them. The CDR3 has 14 amino acids. The CDR3 coding sequence is TGTGCCAGCAACACAGGGCTGAGCACAGATACGCAGTATTTT. Translation: CASNTGLSTDTQYF.

The V gene is TRBV29-1, the J gene TRBJ2-1; D could derive from TRBD1 or TRBD2 (5 bases each). The CDR3 has 13 amino acids. The ends were cut back, 8 bases at V and 5 bases at J, with 16 bases in the middle. Germline CDR1 and CDR2: SQVTM and ANQGSEA. CDR3 in DNA: TGCAGCATCACAGGAATTAGCGACAATGAGCAGTTCTTC. This encodes CSITGISDNEQFF.

This clonotype came up a few times. V gene TRBV7-3 combines with J gene TRBJ2-1; tentatively, D is TRBD2 (6 bases). CDR1 SGHTA and CDR2 FQGTGA come from the germline V gene. There are 16 residues in the CDR3. Trimming pared 1 base from V and 2 bases from J, leaving 12 bases between. CDR3 amino acids: CASSLIRRDPYNEQFF. Written as DNA, the CDR3 is TGTGCCAGCAGCTTAATCCGGCGGGATCCCTACAATGAGCAGTTCTTC.